Listed below are T cell receptor beta chains from one sample, sequenced in a study of T-cell reconstitution after alpha-beta-depleted transplantation in children. TCRdb used MiXCR to reprocess the PCR reads, holding one entry per CDR3 protein. The sample lists 500,000 or so distinct CDR3 sequences, roughly an eighth occurring once. The material sequenced was PBMCs, mostly from graft donor cells, taken 180 days after TCRalphabeta/CD19-depleted stem cell transplant. The receptor source for this set is a female patient under 10 years old who had a stem cell transplant for aplastic anemia, so the T cells may come from the graft donor. CDR3s include the opening cysteine and the closing phenylalanine or tryptophan. A D gene is named only where the DNA matches it firmly. Size is stated for part of the rows, as once, few or many counts, or as a class when the clone is expanded.

abundance | j_gene | len | d_gene | v_gene | CDR3nt | CDR3aa
NA | TRBJ2-2 | 19 | TRBD2 | TRBV4-1 | TGCGCCAGCAGCCAAGAGTCACCTCTACTAGCGGCGAACACCGGGGAGCTGTTTTTT | CASSQESPLLAANTGELFF
few | TRBJ2-1 | 13 | NA | TRBV2 | TGTGCCAGCAAAGGAGAAGGCCTGGATGAGCAGTTCTTC | CASKGEGLDEQFF
few | TRBJ1-1 | 15 | TRBD1 | TRBV12-3/TRBV12-4 | TGTGCCAGCAGCCCCCGGGACAGGGTTTTAACTGAAGCTTTCTTT | CASSPRDRVLTEAFF
NA | TRBJ2-1 | 14 | TRBD2 | TRBV20-1 | TGCAGTGCTAAGGGACTAGCGGGAGATCATGAGCAGTTCTTC | CSAKGLAGDHEQFF
NA | TRBJ2-7 | 13 | NA | TRBV5-1 | TGCGCCAGCAGCGCTGGAGACTCCTACGAGCAGTACTTC | CASSAGDSYEQYF
few | TRBJ2-1 | 17 | TRBD2 | TRBV27 | TGTGCCAGCAGTTTGTGGACTAGCGGGTCGTTCCTCGATGAGCAGTTCTTC | CASSLWTSGSFLDEQFF
few | TRBJ2-7 | 15 | NA | TRBV9 | TGTGCCAGCAGCGCCCAGGGCGGTCCCCTCTACGAGCAGTACTTC | CASSAQGGPLYEQYF
NA | TRBJ2-4 | 15 | NA | TRBV3-1 | TGTGCCAGCAGCCTATCGTTACTAGCCAAAAACATTCAGTACTTC | CASSLSLLAKNIQYF
many | TRBJ1-6 | 14 | NA | TRBV10-3 | TGTGCCATCAGTGGCAGGGGAGGTAATTCACCCCTCCACTTT | CAISGRGGNSPLHF
few | TRBJ1-1 | 16 | NA | TRBV21-1 | TGTGCCAGCAGCAAAGGGGTCCGGAAAGGGAACACTGAAGCTTTCTTT | CASSKGVRKGNTEAFF
few | TRBJ2-1 | 14 | NA | TRBV9 | TGTGCCAGCAGCGTGGGCCCGGGGTCCAATGAGCAGTTCTTC | CASSVGPGSNEQFF
NA | TRBJ2-7 | 14 | TRBD2 | TRBV12-3/TRBV12-4 | TGTGCCAGCAGTTACGCGGGAGGGTTCGACGAGCAGTACTTC | CASSYAGGFDEQYF